The clone carrying this TCR beta chain was observed a handful of times. Its antigen is currently unknown. Sequencing used immunoSEQ multiplex PCR; TCRdb keeps in-frame clones, though not all of them. The sample has approximately 120,000 clones, about 85% seen once. The data originate from a study of T cell responses to AZD1222 COVID-19 vaccine. Study-level results: An increase in Spike-specific TCR breadth and depth was observed after two AZD1222 doses. The donor cohort was predominantly white British with a female majority, and clonal diversity may have been underestimated. Repertoires were collected only later (after the peak T cell response had occurred).

Researchers grouped second doses given at about 4 or about 12 weeks into one pool. With V trimmed by 2 bases and J by 7 bases, 8 bases remained unmatched. The CDR3 loop spans 14 amino acids. Germline CDR1 and CDR2: SNHLY and FYNNEI. The sequenced sample was peripheral blood, obtained 28 days after the second AZD1222 dose. The receptor comes from an adult who received the AZD1222 COVID-19 vaccine. The V gene is TRBV2, the J gene TRBJ2-7, with 7 nucleotides matching TRBD2. The CDR3 is CASSERGGTSEQYF. The CDR3 nucleotides are TGTGCCAGCAGTGAAAGGGGAGGGACGAGTGAGCAGTACTTC. The variable domain in full, with the rest retrieved from reference TRBV2 and TRBJ2-7, is EPEVTQTPSHQVTQMGQEVILRCVPISNHLYFYWYRQILGQKVEFLVSFYNNEISEKSEIFDDQFSVERPDGSNFTLKIRSTKLEDSAMYFCASSERGGTSEQYFGPGTRLTVT.